What follows describes a single T cell receptor (beta chain). Its matching antigen is unknown. This sample is drawn from a study of T cells expressing NK-cell markers. After re-calling the 5' RACE reads, TCRdb lists one entry per CDR3 protein, DNA absent. The sample totals approximately 420,000 distinct CDR3 sequences. Germline CDR1 and CDR2: SGHAT and FQNNGV. This CDR3 is built from 13 residues. General observations from the study: Dominant NKG2C+ clonotypes accounted for about 1.0-8% of CD8+ T cells in more than five donors. Several donors' CD3+CD56-NKG2C+ cells were dominated by the same clonotypes. It remained uncertain whether the expanded NKG2C+ T cell clones were specific for HCMV antigens.

The sequenced material came from blood T cells: a sorted CD56 or NKG2C T cell subset, CD4+ or CD8+ T cells, or bulk PBMC T cells (not recorded which). V usage is TRBV11-2 and J usage is TRBJ2-1; TCRdb indicates TRBD1, and absent DNA this call remains unverified. This TCR derives from a woman in her forties or fifties in good health. The CDR3 is CASRITGSNEQFF.